The rows below give T cell receptor beta chains drawn from one sample of a study of cytomegalovirus exposure and HLA in healthy donors. Profiled with immunoSEQ multiplex PCR; TCRdb holds only in-frame clones, not every one. This table has about 84,000 clones, over 75% appearing once. The source material was PBMCs. The receptors originated from a male donor in good health and CMV-seropositive. Both conserved end residues are part of each CDR3. Fields, in order: D gene, V gene, J gene, clone size, CDR3 protein, CDR3 DNA. The D gene is left open where the match is weak. Where a row states a size, it is once, few, many or the class of an expanded clone; other rows omit it.

D: .
V: TRBV6-1
J: TRBJ1-4
size: .
CDR3: CASSTRAATNEKLFF
DNA: TGTGCCAGCAGTACGAGGGCGGCAACTAATGAAAAACTGTTTTTT

D: .
V: TRBV5-1
J: TRBJ2-5
size: .
CDR3: CASSLLGGGQETQYF
DNA: TGCGCCAGCAGCTTGCTAGGGGGGGGGCAAGAGACCCAGTACTTC

D: .
V: TRBV9
J: TRBJ2-2
size: .
CDR3: CASSVFAAGVRAGELFF
DNA: TGTGCCAGCAGCGTATTTGCCGCCGGGGTTAGAGCCGGGGAGCTGTTTTTT

D: .
V: TRBV4-1
J: TRBJ1-4
size: .
CDR3: CASSQVSSATNEKLFF
DNA: TGCGCCAGCAGCCAAGTTTCGAGTGCAACTAATGAAAAACTGTTTTTT

D: TRBD1
V: TRBV28
J: TRBJ1-5
size: .
CDR3: CASSTYGTGKQPQHF
DNA: TGTGCCAGCAGTACGTACGGGACAGGGAAACAGCCCCAGCATTTT

D: TRBD1
V: TRBV18
J: TRBJ2-1
size: .
CDR3: CASSPGQAIYNEQFF
DNA: TGTGCCAGCTCACCGGGACAGGCCATTTACAATGAGCAGTTCTTC

D: .
V: TRBV5-1
J: TRBJ2-5
size: .
CDR3: CASSLGPDRKETQYF
DNA: TGCGCCAGCAGCTTGGGGCCGGACAGAAAAGAGACCCAGTACTTC

D: .
V: TRBV28
J: TRBJ2-3
size: once
CDR3: CASSESGRGTTDTQYF
DNA: TGTGCCAGCAGTGAAAGCGGACGGGGAACCACAGATACGCAGTATTTT

D: TRBD2
V: TRBV6-4
J: TRBJ2-4
size: many
CDR3: CASSGDSGSDIQYF
DNA: TGTGCCAGCAGTGGGGATAGCGGGAGTGACATTCAGTACTTC

D: TRBD1
V: TRBV10-3
J: TRBJ1-2
size: .
CDR3: CAISSGGAVANGYTF
DNA: TGTGCCATCAGTTCAGGGGGCGCGGTAGCGAACGGCTACACCTTC

D: TRBD1
V: TRBV6-5
J: TRBJ1-5
size: .
CDR3: CASSYRQGASQPQHF
DNA: TGTGCCAGCAGTTACCGGCAGGGGGCGAGTCAGCCCCAGCATTTT

D: .
V: TRBV21-1
J: TRBJ2-7
size: .
CDR3: CARKPGQVYEQYF
DNA: TGTGCCAGGAAGCCGGGACAGGTCTACGAGCAGTACTTC

D: TRBD2
V: TRBV2
J: TRBJ2-7
size: .
CDR3: CASSPAGAGVGEQYF
DNA: TGTGCCAGCAGTCCAGCGGGAGCGGGAGTAGGAGAGCAGTACTTC

D: .
V: TRBV6-5
J: TRBJ1-2
size: .
CDR3: CASSYLGSYGYTF
DNA: TGTGCCAGCAGTTATTTGGGGAGCTATGGCTACACCTTC

D: TRBD1
V: TRBV27
J: TRBJ1-2
size: few
CDR3: CASRQGTGGYTF
DNA: TGTGCCAGTAGACAGGGGACAGGTGGCTACACCTTC

D: .
V: TRBV28
J: TRBJ2-1
size: .
CDR3: CASSKPGIQNEQFF
DNA: TGTGCCAGCAGCAAACCCGGGATTCAGAATGAGCAGTTCTTC

D: TRBD1
V: TRBV7-3
J: TRBJ2-5
size: once
CDR3: CASSFKGAKTQYF
DNA: TGTGCCAGCAGCTTTAAGGGGGCGAAGACCCAGTACTTC

D: .
V: TRBV7-2
J: TRBJ2-1
size: .
CDR3: CASSSRFEQFF
DNA: TGTGCCAGCAGCTCGCGATTTGAGCAGTTCTTC